These 7 T cell receptor beta chains came from one sample sequenced in a study of blood T cell repertoires in COVID-19. The data were produced by immunoSEQ multiplex PCR, yet TCRdb's version contains in-frame clones alone and is incomplete. The sample consists of over 130,000 clones, roughly four fifths of them appearing once. Sequences were obtained from PBMCs or T cells enriched from blood (not recorded which). These receptors were obtained from a woman aged 45-65 years with acute COVID-19.

This sequence joins TRBV7-8 and TRBJ2-5; D may be TRBD2 (5 bases). The CDR3 covers 14 residues. V lost 0 bases and J lost 4, with 9 bases in between. CDR1 SGHVS and CDR2 FQNEAQ come from the germline V gene. CDR3 nucleotides: TGTGCCAGCAGCTTAGCTGGGGAGCGAGAGACCCAGTACTTC. This sequence encodes CASSLAGERETQYF.

The chain links TRBV7-9 to TRBJ2-3; perhaps TRBD2 as D (6 bases). Trimming cost V 1 base and J 4 bases, with 9 bases left between them. Germline values: CDR1 SEHNR, CDR2 FQNEAQ (reference sequence). The CDR3 totals 14 residues. The CDR3 DNA reads as TGTGCCAGCAGCTTAGTGCGGGGAGCAGATACGCAGTATTTT. Translating gives CASSLVRGADTQYF.

The chain links TRBV19 to TRBJ1-4; D is ambiguous. This CDR3 is 15 amino acids long. V was clipped by 8 bases and J by 7 bases, with 20 bases between them. Germline values: CDR1 LNHDA, CDR2 SQIVND (reference sequence). CDR3 loop: CASAGLGESLEKLFF. The CDR3 bases are TGTGCCAGTGCCGGTCTCGGTGAATCTCTTGAAAAACTGTTTTTT.

The V and J genes are TRBV5-6 and TRBJ2-1, with 12 bases fitting TRBD2. There are 17 residues in the CDR3. CDR1 and CDR2 (germline): SGHDT, YYEEEE. The ends lost 1 base at V and 3 bases at J; junction bases unmatched: 5. CDR3 coding DNA: TGTGCCAGCAGCTTGTCTGGGACTAGCGGGCTCTACAATGAGCAGTTCTTC. Its protein is CASSLSGTSGLYNEQFF. Using reference TRBV5-6 and TRBJ2-1 for the parts outside the CDR3, the full variable domain is DAGVTQSPTHLIKTRGQQVTLRCSPKSGHDTVSWYQQALGQGPQFIFQYYEEEERQRGNFPDRFSGHQFPNYSSELNVNALLLGDSALYLCASSLSGTSGLYNEQFFGPGTRLTVL.

The chain recombines TRBV27 with TRBJ2-1, with 8 bases matching TRBD2. This CDR3 is built from 14 residues. With V trimmed by 6 bases and J by 9 bases, 10 bases remained unmatched. Germline V lookup: CDR1 MNHEY, CDR2 SMNVEV (reference sequence). This CDR3 is CASSQTRLAGEQFF. CDR3 nucleotides: TGTGCCAGCAGCCAAACGAGGCTAGCGGGTGAGCAGTTCTTC.

The genes are TRBV3-1 (or the pseudogene TRBV3-2) and TRBJ2-2; 8 nucleotides align to TRBD1. From germline, CDR1 is LGHDT and CDR2 YNNKEL (reference sequence). V shed 5 bases and J 2 bases; nucleotides not matched to a gene: 4. The CDR3 runs to 15 residues. In DNA form, the CDR3 reads TGTGCCAGCAGCAGCCAGGGGGCCAACACCGGGGAGCTGTTTTTT. This translates into CASSSQGANTGELFF.

CDR3 sequence: CASSPRSGWNTEAFF. CDR3 coding DNA: TGTGCCAGCTCACCACGATCGGGGTGGAACACTGAAGCTTTCTTT. The rearrangement uses TRBV18 and TRBJ1-1; D not resolved. The CDR3 is 15 amino acids. V was shortened by 1 base and J by 1 base, with 10 bases between the two germline ends. The V gene's germline CDR1 is KGHSH and CDR2 LQKENI.